This note documents a single T cell receptor beta chain sequence. Its target is unknown. Samples came from axillary lymph nodes draining the breast cancer. This CDR3 contains 13 residues. Germline V lookup: CDR1 MNHNS, CDR2 SASEGT. Trimming cost V 2 bases and J 11 bases, with 13 bases left between them. TCRdb ran MiXCR on the multiplex PCR reads and lists one entry per CDR3 protein. The sample comprises 130,000 or so distinct CDR3 sequences, over 25% of which are singletons, and about 2.3% rests with the top ten. This entry comes from a study of breast tumors, draining lymph nodes, adjacent tissues. The study, taken as a whole, reports: Compared with lymph nodes, tumors were less diverse; compared with nontumor tissue, more.

The receptor's source is a female donor with breast cancer. Some clones in this sample may be carry-over from other donors' samples. J is TRBJ1-5 and V is TRBV6-1; no firm D call. Sample: axillary lymph node tissue. The DNA of the CDR3 is TGTGCCAGCAGTGAACTAGCGGGAGAGACCCAGCATTTT. Residues: CASSELAGETQHF.